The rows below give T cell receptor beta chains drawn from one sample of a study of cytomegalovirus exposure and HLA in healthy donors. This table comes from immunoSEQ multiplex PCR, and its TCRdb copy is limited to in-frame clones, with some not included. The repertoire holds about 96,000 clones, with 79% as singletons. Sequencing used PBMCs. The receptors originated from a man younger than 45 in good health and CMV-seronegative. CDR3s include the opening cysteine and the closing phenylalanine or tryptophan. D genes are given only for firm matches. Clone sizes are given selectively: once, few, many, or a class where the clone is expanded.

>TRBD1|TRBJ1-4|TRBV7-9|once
TGTGCCAGCAGCACCGGGACAGCAAATGAAAAACTGTTTTTT
CASSTGTANEKLFF
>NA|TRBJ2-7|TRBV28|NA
TGTGCCAGCAGTTCATCAGGTCAGATAAGCTCCTACGAGCAGTACTTC
CASSSSGQISSYEQYF
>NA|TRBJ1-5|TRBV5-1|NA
TGCGCCAGCAGCCTAGGGGTAACCCAAGAGCCCCAGCATTTT
CASSLGVTQEPQHF
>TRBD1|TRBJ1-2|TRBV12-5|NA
TGTGCTAGTGGCTGGGACAGCCGATCTAGCTACACCTTC
CASGWDSRSSYTF
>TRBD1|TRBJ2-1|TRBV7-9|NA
TGTGCCAGCAGCTTAGAGGGGGACAGGGGATCTGCGTTCTTC
CASSLEGDRGSAFF
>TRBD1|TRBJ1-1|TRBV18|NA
TGTGCCAGCTCACCGAGACAGGGGGCAGAGGACACTGAAGCTTTCTTT
CASSPRQGAEDTEAFF
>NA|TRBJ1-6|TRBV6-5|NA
TGTGCCAGCAGTTTGGAGACCACAGGGATGGGGGCACCCCTCCACTTT
CASSLETTGMGAPLHF
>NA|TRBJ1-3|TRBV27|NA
TGTGCCAGCAGTTTACAGGGAGGGAGTCTCTCTGGAAACACCATATATTTT
CASSLQGGSLSGNTIYF
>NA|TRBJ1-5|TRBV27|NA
TGTGCCAGCAGTCCCGCCGGGAGGGGAGGCAATCAGCCCCAGCATTTT
CASSPAGRGGNQPQHF
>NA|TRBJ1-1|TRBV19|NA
TGTGCCAGTAGGAGGACAACTGAAGCTTTCTTT
CASRRTTEAFF